Below, 16 T cell receptor beta chains from the same sample are listed, as sequenced in a study of tumor-infiltrating lymphocytes in localized non-small cell lung cancer. Clones were sequenced by immunoSEQ multiplex PCR, and TCRdb holds only the in-frame ones, with some missing. The repertoire includes about 12,000 clones, around 80% of them detected once, and approximately 12% sits in the top ten. The sample taken for sequencing was lung tumor tissue. The receptors were gathered from a human donor with non-small cell lung cancer.

The chain recombines TRBV2 with TRBJ1-1; the D gene is possibly TRBD1 (5 bases). This CDR3 has 15 residues. Germline CDR1 SNHLY, CDR2 FYNNEI. The V gene lost 1 base and the J gene lost 5 bases, with 14 bases spanning the gap. The DNA of the CDR3 is TGTGCCAGCAGTGAAGTAGTCGGGGGACTAACTGAAGCTTTCTTT. Amino acids: CASSEVVGGLTEAFF.

The V and J genes are TRBV5-8 and TRBJ2-2; a weak D match, TRBD1 (6 bases). Germline V lookup: CDR1 SGHTS, CDR2 YDEGEE. The ends were cut back, 1 base at V and 3 bases at J, with 10 bases in the middle. The CDR3 totals 15 residues. CDR3 bases: TGTGCCAGCAGCTTGCTGGGGGCGGACACCGGGGAGCTGTTTTTT. Translated: CASSLLGADTGELFF.

This chain joins TRBV11-2 and TRBJ1-3, with D perhaps matching TRBD1 (6 bases). With 5 bases removed from V and 7 bases from J, the gap between germline ends came to 15 bases. Germline V gives CDR1 SGHAT, CDR2 FQNNGV. This CDR3 region has 14 residues. The DNA for the CDR3 is TGTGCCAGCAGCACTCGCCAGGGGAGGAACACCATATATTTT. This translates into CASSTRQGRNTIYF.

V gene TRBV4-1 combines with J gene TRBJ2-1; 7 nucleotides agree with TRBD1. V dropped 0 bases and J dropped 6; count of bases not matched to a gene: 8. CDR1 and CDR2 (germline): MGHRA, YSYEKL. CDR3 length: 16 residues. This CDR3 is CASSQDRAGGGNEQFF. DNA for the CDR3: TGCGCCAGCAGCCAAGATAGGGCAGGGGGTGGCAATGAGCAGTTCTTC.

In DNA form, the CDR3 reads TGTGCTGCCCCGGAGACAGGGCGCGAAAAACTGTTTTTT. The encoded protein is CAAPETGREKLFF. V usage is TRBV30 and J usage is TRBJ1-4, with 7 bases that match TRBD1. The CDR3 contains 13 residues. Germline V gives CDR1 GTSNPN, CDR2 SVGIG (reference sequence).

V usage is TRBV10-3 and J usage is TRBJ1-3; no reliable D call. Germline assignment: CDR1 ENHRY and CDR2 SYGVKD. The CDR3 consists of 13 residues. The ends were cut back, 6 bases at V and 0 bases at J, with 6 bases in the middle. The CDR3 region is CAISQSSGNTIYF. CDR3 DNA: TGTGCCATCAGCCAGAGCTCTGGAAACACCATATATTTT.

The V gene is TRBV10-3, the J gene TRBJ1-2; possible D gene TRBD1, 5 bases. CDR1 ENHRY and CDR2 SYGVKD come from the germline V gene. Trimming removed 10 bases at V and 2 bases at J, with 14 bases between. The CDR3 is 13 amino acids. The DNA for the CDR3 is TGTGCCAGCAGGGACGGACTGAACTATGGCTACACCTTC. Encoded protein: CASRDGLNYGYTF.

The genes are TRBV7-2 and TRBJ1-2, with D perhaps matching TRBD1 (6 bases). The CDR3 is 14 amino acids. Trimming removed 5 bases from V and 6 bases from J, with 16 bases in between. CDR1 SGHTA and CDR2 FQGNSA come from the germline V gene. The CDR3 sequence: CASSEGSGAHGYTF. Written as DNA, the CDR3 is TGTGCCAGCAGCGAGGGGTCGGGGGCTCATGGCTACACCTTC.

Only one count was recorded for this clone. V usage is TRBV10-1 and J usage is TRBJ2-3; TRBD2 agrees at 10 bases. With V trimmed by 4 bases and J by 5 bases, 6 bases remained unmatched. CDR3 size: 15 residues. Germline V CDR1 and CDR2: WNHNN, SYGVQD (reference sequence). The DNA of the CDR3 is TGCGCCAGCAGTGGAGCGGGGGGGCTTAAAGATACGCAGTATTTT. This gives the protein CASSGAGGLKDTQYF.

This sequence joins TRBV20-1 and TRBJ1-1; unclear D gene. The CDR3 length is 10 residues. In germline, CDR1 is DFQATT, CDR2 SNEGSKA (reference sequence). Trimming took off 6 bases at V and 5 bases at J, with 7 bases between the two ends. The CDR3 is CSAAGTEAFF. CDR3 DNA: TGCAGTGCAGCCGGAACTGAAGCTTTCTTT.

V usage is TRBV14 and J usage is TRBJ1-6; D perhaps matches TRBD1 (5 bases). In germline, CDR1 is SGHDN, CDR2 FVKESK. The CDR3 has 14 residues. Trimming took 4 bases from V and 9 from J, leaving 13 bases between them. The CDR3 loop reads CASSPGGWVSPLHF. Written as DNA, the CDR3 is TGTGCCAGCAGCCCGGGGGGATGGGTTTCACCCCTCCACTTT.

The rearrangement uses TRBV19 and TRBJ1-4; 8 bases map to TRBD1. This CDR3 is built from 15 residues. The germline V gene encodes CDR1 LNHDA and CDR2 SQIVND (reference sequence). The J segment lost 6 bases and the V segment lost 3 bases, leaving 6 bases of the junction unmatched. CDR3 in DNA: TGTGCCAGTAGTATGACAGGGGATTCTGATGAAAAACTGTTTTTT. As protein: CASSMTGDSDEKLFF. The full variable domain, completed using reference TRBV19 and TRBJ1-4, is DGGITQSPKYLFRKEGQNVTLSCEQNLNHDAMYWYRQDPGQGLRLIYYSQIVNDFQKGDIAEGYSVSREKKESFPLTVTSAQKNPTAFYLCASSMTGDSDEKLFFGSGTQLSVL.

The chain links TRBV4-2 to TRBJ1-3; D might be TRBD1 (6 bases). Germline CDR1 reads LGHNA; CDR2 reads YNFKEQ. CDR3 length: 15 residues. The V and J ends lost 4 bases and 9 bases respectively, with 19 bases between them. The CDR3 region has the DNA TGTGCCAGCAGCCCCCTACAGGGTACACGAGGCACCATATATTTT. It codes for CASSPLQGTRGTIYF.

The chain couples TRBV6-5 to TRBJ2-6, with D unresolved. There are 13 residues in the CDR3. Per germline, CDR1 MNHEY and CDR2 SVGAGI. With 9 bases removed from V and 0 bases from J, the gap between germline ends came to 6 bases. CDR3 nucleotide sequence: TGTGCCAGTTTTGGCTCTGGGGCCAACGTCCTGACTTTC. Amino acid sequence: CASFGSGANVLTF.

The chain has TRBV19 and TRBJ1-2; weak D call: TRBD1 (5 bases). Trimming took off 3 bases at V and 4 bases at J, with 15 bases between the two ends. The CDR3 consists of 15 residues. Germline V gives CDR1 LNHDA, CDR2 SQIVND (reference sequence). The DNA of the CDR3 is TGTGCCAGTAGTATCCCCACAGGTTTTGGCTATGGCTACACCTTC. It translates to CASSIPTGFGYGYTF. The variable domain in full, completed from reference TRBV19 and TRBJ1-2, reads DGGITQSPKYLFRKEGQNVTLSCEQNLNHDAMYWYRQDPGQGLRLIYYSQIVNDFQKGDIAEGYSVSREKKESFPLTVTSAQKNPTAFYLCASSIPTGFGYGYTFGSGTRLTVV.

The sample holds one count of this clone. The rearrangement joins TRBV30 to TRBJ1-3; unclear D gene. From germline, CDR1 is GTSNPN and CDR2 SVGIG (reference sequence). Trimming pared 5 bases from V and 3 bases from J, leaving 11 bases between. The CDR3 is 13 amino acids. Here the CDR3 DNA reads TGTGCCTGGGCCAGGAGTAATGGAAACACCATATATTTT. Translated, it gives CAWARSNGNTIYF.